This TCR beta chain was found in a study of blood T cell repertoires in COVID-19. About the research overall: Sites in the United States, Italy and Spain provided acute and convalescent COVID-19 samples.

From germline, CDR1 is SGHNT and CDR2 YENEEA. This CDR3 is 13 amino acids long. V lost 5 bases and J 8 bases, leaving 10 bases between the germline ends. TCRdb keeps only in-frame clones here, not all; method: immunoSEQ multiplex PCR. In the table there are under 300,000 clones, about 89% of which are singletons. Sequencing was performed on peripheral blood. The receptor's source is a woman aged 40 to 55 who had recovered from COVID-19. The chain couples TRBV11-3 to TRBJ1-6; D is uncertain. The CDR3: CASSQNGDSPLHF. CDR3 nucleotide sequence: TGTGCCAGCAGCCAGAATGGTGATTCACCCCTCCACTTT. The full variable domain, in which reference TRBV11-3 and TRBJ1-6 provide the parts outside the CDR3, is EAGVVQSPRYKIIEKKQPVAFWCNPISGHNTLYWYLQNLGQGPELLIRYENEEAVDDSQLPKDRFSAERLKGVDSTLKIQPAELGDSAVYLCASSQNGDSPLHFGNGTRLTVT.